Following are 14 T cell receptor beta chains from one sample sequenced in a study of CD8 T cells in Susac syndrome. An input of about 0.5 to 1 ug of RNA was subjected to reverse transcription using random hexamers. TCRdb independently ran MiXCR on the immunoSEQ multiplex PCR reads; one entry per CDR3 protein. The sample has 200,000 or so distinct CDR3 sequences; nearly 97% are singletons. Sample: CD4+ T cells from PBMCs. The source is a human donor with multiple sclerosis.

The table lists this clonotype with a count of one. The chain links TRBV4-3 to TRBJ2-1; D ambiguous. CDR1 is LGHNA, CDR2 YSLEER, per germline. The CDR3 runs to 14 residues. The ends were cut back, 0 bases at V and 7 bases at J, with 10 bases in the middle. CDR3 in amino acids: CASSQDGRWNEQFF. DNA for the CDR3: TGCGCCAGCAGCCAAGATGGACGGTGGAATGAGCAGTTCTTC.

This clonotype was observed once. The chain has TRBV24-1 and TRBJ2-1; 11 nucleotides line up with TRBD1. The CDR3 has 16 amino acids. Germline V gene lookup returns CDR1 KGHDR and CDR2 SFDVKD. Germline trimming cut 4 bases from V and 7 bases from J; bases unmatched to any gene: 8. In DNA form, the CDR3 reads TGTGCCACCAGTGACCCTGGACAGGGGGCGCAGAATGAGCAGTTCTTC. Encoded protein: CATSDPGQGAQNEQFF.

This chain connects TRBV29-1 to TRBJ2-5, with D unclear. The CDR3 has 14 amino acids. V was shortened by 0 bases and J by 1 base, with 9 bases between the two germline ends. CDR1 is SQVTM, CDR2 ANQGSEA, per germline. The CDR3 coding sequence is TGCAGCGTTGAAGACCCCTCGCCCCAAGAGACCCAGTACTTC. Protein: CSVEDPSPQETQYF. Looking up the rest from reference TRBV29-1 and TRBJ2-5 gives the full variable domain: SAVISQKPSRDICQRGTSLTIQCQVDSQVTMMFWYRQQPGQSLTLIATANQGSEATYESGFVIDKFPISRPNLTFSTLTVSNMSPEDSSIYLCSVEDPSPQETQYFGPGTRLLVL.

The chain uses TRBV20-1 and TRBJ2-5; TRBD2 agrees at 9 bases. V was clipped by 4 bases and J by 7 bases; unmatched bases: 13. The CDR3 has 15 amino acids. Germline V gives CDR1 DFQATT, CDR2 SNEGSKA (reference sequence). This CDR3 reads CSAMDRQRGEGTQYF. As DNA, the CDR3 is TGCAGTGCTATGGATCGACAGCGGGGGGAGGGGACCCAGTACTTC.

The chain has TRBV20-1 and TRBJ1-1; 8 bases fit TRBD1. V was pared by 0 bases and J by 5 bases, with 8 bases of the junction left unmatched. The CDR3 is 15 residues long. CDR1 and CDR2 from the germline V gene are DFQATT and SNEGSKA (reference sequence). The CDR3 region is CSARESDRGRTEAFF. The DNA of the CDR3 is TGCAGTGCTAGAGAGTCCGACAGGGGTAGGACTGAAGCTTTCTTT.

This chain connects TRBV5-1 to TRBJ2-1; a weak D match, TRBD2 (5 bases). Trimming stripped 3 bases from V and 0 bases from J, with 13 bases between. The CDR3 runs to 16 residues. Germline assignment: CDR1 SGHRS and CDR2 YFSETQ. Here the CDR3 DNA reads TGCGCCAGCAGCTACGGGCCGGGGAACTCCTACAATGAGCAGTTCTTC. Protein: CASSYGPGNSYNEQFF.

The chain carries TRBV9 and TRBJ2-3; a possible D gene is TRBD1 (5 bases). Germline V gene lookup returns CDR1 SGDLS and CDR2 YYNGEE. The length of the CDR3 is 15 residues. V was clipped by 0 bases and J by 1 base, with 9 bases between them. The CDR3 nucleotides are TGTGCCAGCAGCGTAGAAGGGGCCCGCACAGATACGCAGTATTTT. The encoded protein is CASSVEGARTDTQYF.

The chain joins TRBV20-1 to TRBJ1-1; 7 bases are a match to TRBD1. Trimming cost V 4 bases and J 1 base; bases outside gene matches: 9. The CDR3 has 15 amino acids. CDR1 DFQATT and CDR2 SNEGSKA come from the germline V gene (reference sequence). CDR3: CSATDRAFSNTEAFF. The DNA for the CDR3 is TGCAGTGCTACAGACAGGGCCTTTTCGAACACTGAAGCTTTCTTT.

The chain employs TRBV18 and TRBJ2-3; D gene unclear. This CDR3 region has 13 residues. V lost 5 bases and J lost 2, with 8 bases in between. CDR1 is KGHSH and CDR2 is LQKENI in the germline V gene. CDR3 coding DNA: TGTGCCAGCTCAGACTCCGTCACAGATACGCAGTATTTT. As protein: CASSDSVTDTQYF.

The rearrangement links TRBV5-1 to TRBJ2-5, with 7 bases aligning to TRBD2. After removal of 4 bases from V and 5 bases from J, the junction contained 5 bases not matched to a gene. Germline lookup yields CDR1 SGHRS and CDR2 YFSETQ. This CDR3 region has 13 residues. CDR3 coding DNA: TGCGCCAGCAGCCCCAACGGGGGGGAGACCCAGTACTTC. Its translation is CASSPNGGETQYF.

V gene TRBV20-1 combines with J gene TRBJ2-7; the D is unclear. Trimming removed 6 bases at V and 3 bases at J, with 12 bases between. The CDR3 is made up of 12 amino acids. Germline lookup yields CDR1 DFQATT and CDR2 SNEGSKA (reference sequence). The chain's CDR3 is CSAVGRNYEQYF. The CDR3 nucleotides are TGCAGTGCCGTGGGCAGGAACTACGAGCAGTACTTC.

This sequence joins TRBV2 and TRBJ1-2, with D perhaps TRBD1 (5 bases). Per the germline V gene, CDR1 is SNHLY and CDR2 is FYNNEI. V lost 9 bases and J 8 bases, leaving 16 bases between the germline ends. The CDR3 covers 12 residues. The CDR3 DNA is TGTGCCAGTAGGAACCGGGACGGAGGCTACACCTTC. Residues: CASRNRDGGYTF.

The chain links TRBV7-9 to TRBJ1-2, with D unclear. The CDR3 sequence is 14 residues long. Germline V gene sequence: CDR1 SEHNR, CDR2 FQNEAQ (reference sequence). V was cut by 7 bases and J by 1 base, with 13 bases left in between. The CDR3 loop is CASIPLQINYGYTF. The DNA for the CDR3 is TGTGCCAGCATCCCACTGCAGATTAACTATGGCTACACCTTC. Variable domain in full (rest from reference TRBV7-9 and TRBJ1-2): DTGVSQNPRHKITKRGQNVTFRCDPISEHNRLYWYRQTLGQGPEFLTYFQNEAQLEKSRLLSDRFSAERPKGSFSTLEIQRTEQGDSAMYLCASIPLQINYGYTFGSGTRLTVV.

The rearrangement joins TRBV20-1 to TRBJ2-4; TRBD1 matches at 7 bases. The CDR3 consists of 16 residues. Germline lookup yields CDR1 DFQATT and CDR2 SNEGSKA (reference sequence). Unmatched junction bases numbered 14, after V lost 1 base and J lost 8 bases. The CDR3 protein is CSARGGRDTQGYIQYF. The CDR3 DNA reads TGCAGTGCTAGAGGGGGCCGGGATACACAGGGGTACATTCAGTACTTC.